The entry below describes one TCR beta chain. This sample was taken from a study of blood T cell repertoires in COVID-19. Study-level background: Samples came from the United States, Italy and Spain, spanning acute and convalescent COVID-19. Sources were T cells, B-cell-depleted T cells, or PBMCs; the material itself was cDNA or gDNA.

This CDR3 is built from 19 residues. The V end was cut by 0 bases, the J end by 0 bases, with 18 bases between. Germline CDR1 reads LGHNA; CDR2 reads YSLEER. Methods used by the authors: Amplification of reference gene primers provided the estimated nucleated cell counts. Assay used: immunoSEQ multiplex PCR; TCRdb lists only in-frame clones, some missing. The DNA gave D and trimming, while V, J and clone size come from that table. Of approximately 140,000 clones in the sample, about nine tenths are singletons; the top ten hold 2.3%. This chain uses TRBV4-3 with TRBJ2-4; perhaps TRBD1 as D (6 bases). Specimen: peripheral blood. The clonotype was recovered from a human donor in a cohort sampled during active COVID-19. CDR3 sequence: CASSQDAGGGRGAKNIQYF. CDR3 bases: TGCGCCAGCAGCCAAGATGCTGGGGGTGGCAGGGGAGCCAAAAACATTCAGTACTTC.